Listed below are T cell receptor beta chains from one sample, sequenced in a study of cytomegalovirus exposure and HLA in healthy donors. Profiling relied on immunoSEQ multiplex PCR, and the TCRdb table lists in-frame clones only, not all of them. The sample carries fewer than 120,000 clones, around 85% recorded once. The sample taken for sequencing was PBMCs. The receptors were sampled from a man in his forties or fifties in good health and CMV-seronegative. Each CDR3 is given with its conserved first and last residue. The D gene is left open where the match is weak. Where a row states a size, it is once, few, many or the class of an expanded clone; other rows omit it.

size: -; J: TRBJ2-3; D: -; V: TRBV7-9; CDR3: CASSLTWQASDTQYF; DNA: TGTGCCAGCAGCTTAACTTGGCAGGCTTCAGATACGCAGTATTTT
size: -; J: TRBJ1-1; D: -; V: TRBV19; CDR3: CASSINTMNTEAFF; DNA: TGTGCCAGTAGTATTAACACCATGAACACTGAAGCTTTCTTT
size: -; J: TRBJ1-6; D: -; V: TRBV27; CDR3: CASRLGQYNSPLHF; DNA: TGTGCCAGCAGGCTTGGACAATATAATTCACCCCTCCACTTT
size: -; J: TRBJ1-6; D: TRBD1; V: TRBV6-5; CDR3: CASGGDRDSSPLHF; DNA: TGTGCCAGCGGCGGAGACAGGGATTCTTCACCCCTCCACTTT
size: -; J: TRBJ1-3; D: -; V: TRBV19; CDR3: CASSSSQVPGNTIYF; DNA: TGTGCCAGTAGCTCAAGCCAGGTACCTGGAAACACCATATATTTT
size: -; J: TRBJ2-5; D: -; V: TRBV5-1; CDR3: CASSSFAGISQETQYF; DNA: TGCGCCAGCAGCTCCTTCGCGGGGATCTCCCAAGAGACCCAGTACTTC
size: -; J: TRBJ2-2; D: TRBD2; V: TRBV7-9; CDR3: CASSSSSGGAINTGELFF; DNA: TGTGCCAGCAGCTCCTCCAGCGGGGGGGCAATTAACACCGGGGAGCTGTTTTTT
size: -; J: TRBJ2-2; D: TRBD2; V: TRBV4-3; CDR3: CASSQDGLAGPWGGELFF; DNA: TGCGCCAGCAGCCAAGATGGCCTAGCGGGGCCGTGGGGCGGGGAGCTGTTTTTT
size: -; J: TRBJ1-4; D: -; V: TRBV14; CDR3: CASSPPSQGRGEKLFF; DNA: TGTGCCAGCAGCCCACCTTCTCAGGGAAGGGGAGAAAAACTGTTTTTT
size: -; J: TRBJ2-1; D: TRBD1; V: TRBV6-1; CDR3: CASRGTGQYNEQFF; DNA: TGTGCCAGCAGGGGGACAGGGCAGTACAATGAGCAGTTCTTC
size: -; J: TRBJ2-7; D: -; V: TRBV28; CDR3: CASSSTGESYEQYF; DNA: TGTGCCAGCAGCTCTACAGGCGAATCCTACGAGCAGTACTTC
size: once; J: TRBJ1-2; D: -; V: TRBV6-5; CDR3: CASSYGGWGANYGYTF; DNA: TGTGCCAGCAGTTATGGAGGGTGGGGTGCTAACTATGGCTACACCTTC
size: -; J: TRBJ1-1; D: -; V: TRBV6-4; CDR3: CASSLGERSEAFF; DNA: TGTGCCAGCAGCCTCGGGGAGCGGAGCGAAGCTTTCTTT
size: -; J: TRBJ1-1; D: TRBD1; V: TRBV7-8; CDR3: CASSLAGQREAFF; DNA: TGTGCCAGCAGCTTAGCGGGACAGCGTGAAGCTTTCTTT
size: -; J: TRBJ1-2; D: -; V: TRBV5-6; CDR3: CASTKLDLANYGYTF; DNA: TGTGCCAGCACCAAGTTGGACTTAGCTAACTATGGCTACACCTTC
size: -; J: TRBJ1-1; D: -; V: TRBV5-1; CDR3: CASSRDWGNTEAFF; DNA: TGCGCCAGCAGCCGGGACTGGGGGAACACTGAAGCTTTCTTT
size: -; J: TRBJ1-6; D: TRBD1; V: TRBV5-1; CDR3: CASSFGTGSSSPLHF; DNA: TGCGCCAGCAGCTTTGGGACAGGGAGTAGTTCACCCCTCCACTTT
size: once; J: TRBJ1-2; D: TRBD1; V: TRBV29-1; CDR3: CSVEKGTGGSYGYTF; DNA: TGCAGCGTTGAGAAAGGGACAGGGGGAAGCTATGGCTACACCTTC
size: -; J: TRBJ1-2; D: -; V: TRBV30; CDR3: CAWRAGTRNGYTF; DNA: TGTGCCTGGAGAGCCGGGACTCGGAATGGCTACACCTTC
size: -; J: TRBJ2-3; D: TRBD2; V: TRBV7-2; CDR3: CASSLESSGGAYTQYF; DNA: TGTGCCAGCAGCTTAGAAAGCAGCGGGGGGGCATATACGCAGTATTTT
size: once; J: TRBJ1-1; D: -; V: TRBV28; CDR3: CASSLPTKYGAFF; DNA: TGTGCCAGCAGTTTACCAACGAAGTACGGAGCTTTCTTT
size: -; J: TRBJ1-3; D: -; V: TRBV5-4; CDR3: CASSLGGASGNTIYF; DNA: TGTGCCAGCAGCTTGGGAGGAGCTTCAGGAAACACCATATATTTT
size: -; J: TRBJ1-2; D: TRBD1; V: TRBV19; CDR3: CASRPGTGANYGYTF; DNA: TGTGCCAGTCGTCCCGGGACAGGGGCTAACTATGGCTACACCTTC
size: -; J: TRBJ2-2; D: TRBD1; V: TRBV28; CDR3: CASSSPPRGRKGGELFF; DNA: TGTGCCAGCAGTTCCCCGCCCAGGGGGCGAAAGGGCGGGGAGCTGTTTTTT
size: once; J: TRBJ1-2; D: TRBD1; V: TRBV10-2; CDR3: CATRDSANYGYTF; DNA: TGCGCCACCAGGGACAGCGCAAACTATGGCTACACCTTC
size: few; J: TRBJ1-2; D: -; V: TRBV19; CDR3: CASRLGGIGRDYGYTF; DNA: TGTGCCAGTAGACTCGGTGGGATCGGGAGGGACTATGGCTACACCTTC
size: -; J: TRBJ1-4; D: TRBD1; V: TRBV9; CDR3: CASSVQGAGVEKLFF; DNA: TGTGCCAGCAGCGTACAGGGGGCTGGAGTTGAAAAACTGTTTTTT
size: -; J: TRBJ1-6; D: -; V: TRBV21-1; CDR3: CASSKVRTRYNSPLHF; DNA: TGTGCCAGCAGCAAAGTTCGGACAAGGTATAATTCACCCCTCCACTTT